This TCR beta chain was identified during a study of cytomegalovirus exposure and HLA in healthy donors. Details on this clone: Its specificity is unknown.

Generated by immunoSEQ multiplex PCR, the TCRdb table keeps only in-frame clones and is missing some. The sample records fewer than 130,000 clones, over 85% being singletons. Study observations and caveats: It was 150 to 200 TCR beta chains that were listed as cytomegalovirus-associated.

There are 15 residues in the CDR3. Germline values: CDR1 MNHEY, CDR2 SMNVEV (reference sequence). V lost 5 bases, J lost 1 base, and 7 bases stayed unmatched. The origin of this receptor is a young woman in good health and CMV-seronegative. The chain recombines TRBV27 with TRBJ2-7, with 8 bases that match TRBD1. Sequenced: PBMCs. The CDR3 DNA is TGTGCCAGCAGTCCAACAGGGGGGCCTTCCTACGAGCAGTACTTC. It encodes CASSPTGGPSYEQYF.